This record covers a single T cell receptor (beta chain). The data derive from a study of shared clonotypes between healthy human individuals. It was across several immunoSEQ plates that each subset's genomic DNA was evenly split. The assay was immunoSEQ multiplex PCR, and TCRdb's table has in-frame clones only and misses some. Here the sample spans 560,000 or so clones, approximately 96% being singletons. Positive CCR7 selection of CD45RO-negative cells yielded the naive CD8 cells, and terminally differentiated effector memory CD45RA+ cells were excluded. Every contributor of samples was a Caucasian grown-up residing in Nashville, Tennessee. This CDR3 region has 18 residues. V was cut by 2 bases and J by 0 bases, with 17 bases left in between. CDR1 and CDR2 (germline): LGHNA, YNFKEQ.

The receptor's source is a woman aged 30 to 39 in good health. V usage is TRBV4-2 and J usage is TRBJ2-1; D tentatively reads TRBD1 or TRBD2 (5 bases each). Sequenced material: naive CD8+ T cells sorted from blood. Written as DNA, the CDR3 is TGTGCCAGCAGCCAACGGGGCACCGCACCTTTCTCCTACAATGAGCAGTTCTTC. Its protein is CASSQRGTAPFSYNEQFF.